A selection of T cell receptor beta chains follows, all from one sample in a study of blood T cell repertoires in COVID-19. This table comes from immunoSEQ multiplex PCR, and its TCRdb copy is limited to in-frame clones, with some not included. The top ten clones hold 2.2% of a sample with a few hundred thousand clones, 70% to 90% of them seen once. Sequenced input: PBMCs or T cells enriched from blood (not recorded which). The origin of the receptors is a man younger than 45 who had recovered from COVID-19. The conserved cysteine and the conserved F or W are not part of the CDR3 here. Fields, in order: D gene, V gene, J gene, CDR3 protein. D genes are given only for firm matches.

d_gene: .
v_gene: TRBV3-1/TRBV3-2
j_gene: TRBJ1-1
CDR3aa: ASSLVRGKGEAF

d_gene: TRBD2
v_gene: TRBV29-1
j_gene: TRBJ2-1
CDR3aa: SVRPGTTDEQF

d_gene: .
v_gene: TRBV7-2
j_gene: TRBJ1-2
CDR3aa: ASSVNFNSNGYT

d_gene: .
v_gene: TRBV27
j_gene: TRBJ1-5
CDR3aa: ASSPSLPAGNQPQH

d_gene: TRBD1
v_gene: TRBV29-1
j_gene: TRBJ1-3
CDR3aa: SVERDSIGNTIY

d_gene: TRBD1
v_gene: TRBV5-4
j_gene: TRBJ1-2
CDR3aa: ASSPRLGRTGGGWFGYT

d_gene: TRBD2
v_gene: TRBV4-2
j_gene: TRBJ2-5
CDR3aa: ASSQGLGEGETQY

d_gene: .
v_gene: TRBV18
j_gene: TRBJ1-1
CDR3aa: ASSPRVGQQNTEAF

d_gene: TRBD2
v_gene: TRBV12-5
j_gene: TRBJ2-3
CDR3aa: ASGLNVAGGSDTQY

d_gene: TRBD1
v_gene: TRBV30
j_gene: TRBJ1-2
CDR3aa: AWSTKPGQGRYYGYT

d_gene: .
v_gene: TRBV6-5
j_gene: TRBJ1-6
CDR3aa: ASSSGDVDNSPLH

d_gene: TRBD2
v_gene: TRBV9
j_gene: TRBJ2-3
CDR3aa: ASSSTSGGSTDTQY